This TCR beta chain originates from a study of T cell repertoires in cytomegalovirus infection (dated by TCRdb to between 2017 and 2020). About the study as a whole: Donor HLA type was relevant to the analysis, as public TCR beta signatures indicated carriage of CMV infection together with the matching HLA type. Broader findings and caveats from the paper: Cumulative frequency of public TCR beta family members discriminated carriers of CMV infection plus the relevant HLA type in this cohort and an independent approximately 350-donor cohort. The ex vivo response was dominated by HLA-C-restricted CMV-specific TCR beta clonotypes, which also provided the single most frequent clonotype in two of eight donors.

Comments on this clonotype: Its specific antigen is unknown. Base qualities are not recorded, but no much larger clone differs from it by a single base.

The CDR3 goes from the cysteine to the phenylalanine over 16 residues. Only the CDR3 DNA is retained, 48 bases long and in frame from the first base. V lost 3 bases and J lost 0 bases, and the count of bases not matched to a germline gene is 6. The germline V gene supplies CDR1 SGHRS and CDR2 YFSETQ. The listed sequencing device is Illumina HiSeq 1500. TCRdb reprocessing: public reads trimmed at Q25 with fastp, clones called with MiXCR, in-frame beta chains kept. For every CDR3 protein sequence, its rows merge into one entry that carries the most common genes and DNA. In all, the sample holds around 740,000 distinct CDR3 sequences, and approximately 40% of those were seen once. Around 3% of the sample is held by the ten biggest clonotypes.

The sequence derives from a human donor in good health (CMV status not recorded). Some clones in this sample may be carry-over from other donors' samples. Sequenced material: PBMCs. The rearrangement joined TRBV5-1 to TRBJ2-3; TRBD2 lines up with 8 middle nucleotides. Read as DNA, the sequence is TGCGCCAGCAGCTCCGGACTAGCAGCTAGCACAGATACGCAGTATTTT. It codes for CASSSGLAASTDTQYF.